These 10 T cell receptor beta chains share one sample of origin, sequenced in a study of cytomegalovirus exposure and HLA in healthy donors. PCR used 60 Vbeta primers and 13 Jbeta primers. Sequencing was performed with immunoSEQ multiplex PCR; in TCRdb, only in-frame clones are kept and a portion is missing. Of about 160,000 clones in the sample, roughly 80% were seen once. Sequenced sample: PBMCs. These receptors were obtained from a man aged 35 to 55 in good health and CMV-seronegative.

The chain has TRBV7-2 and TRBJ1-3; D remains ambiguous. This CDR3 has 18 amino acids. V was cut by 1 base and J by 0 bases, with 16 bases left in between. CDR1 is SGHTA and CDR2 is FQGNSA in the germline V gene. CDR3 in DNA: TGTGCCAGCAGCTTAGGAACAACCGTTGATGACTCTGGAAACACCATATATTTT. Residues: CASSLGTTVDDSGNTIYF.

This clone was recorded a few times. V is TRBV7-9 and J is TRBJ2-7, with 7 bases identical to TRBD2. The V segment lost 8 bases and the J segment 2 bases; nucleotides outside the gene matches: 6. The germline V gene encodes CDR1 SEHNR and CDR2 FQNEAQ (reference sequence). This CDR3 has 13 amino acids. CDR3 loop: CASVPSGAYEQYF. CDR3 DNA: TGTGCCAGCGTTCCTAGCGGTGCCTACGAGCAGTACTTC.

This chain links TRBV5-1 with TRBJ1-6, with 7 bases fitting TRBD1. The germline CDR1 and CDR2 sequences are SGHRS and YFSETQ. This CDR3 contains 15 residues. V lost 0 bases and J lost 6; bases outside the gene matches: 3. DNA of the CDR3: TGCGCCAGCAGCTTGGGACAGGGCCTTAATTCACCCCTCCACTTT. Its protein product is CASSLGQGLNSPLHF.

V and J are TRBV30 and TRBJ2-6; 8 bases fit TRBD1. V lost 2 bases to trimming and J lost 1 base; unmatched junction nucleotides: 7. Germline V gene lookup returns CDR1 GTSNPN and CDR2 SVGIG (reference sequence). CDR3 length: 17 residues. This chain's CDR3 is CAWSPRTGLSGANVLTF. DNA of the CDR3: TGTGCCTGGAGTCCCCGGACAGGGCTATCTGGGGCCAACGTCCTGACTTTC.

There are a few counts of this clone. The rearrangement links TRBV7-3 to TRBJ2-3; possible D gene TRBD2, 7 bases. Germline CDR1 reads SGHTA; CDR2 reads FQGTGA. This CDR3 comprises 15 residues. The V and J ends lost 4 bases and 7 bases respectively, with 18 bases between them. This chain's CDR3 is CASSSTAGAANTQYF. In DNA, the CDR3 is TGTGCCAGCAGCTCCACCGCGGGGGCAGCGAATACGCAGTATTTT.

The chain recombines TRBV4-1 with TRBJ1-6, with 7 positions matching TRBD1. Germline trimming cut 1 base from V and 7 bases from J; bases unmatched to any gene: 7. Germline V lookup: CDR1 MGHRA, CDR2 YSYEKL. CDR3 length equals 16 residues. The CDR3 region has the DNA TGCGCCAGCAGCCAAGTCGTTTTGGGACAGAATTCACCCCTCCACTTT. This encodes CASSQVVLGQNSPLHF.

This sequence joins TRBV5-1 and TRBJ1-6; no firm D call. Germline V gene data show CDR1 as SGHRS and CDR2 as YFSETQ. The CDR3 sequence is 13 residues long. Trimming took off 0 bases at V and 16 bases at J, with 14 bases between the two ends. CDR3 in amino acids: CASSLEGAGELHF. In DNA, the CDR3 is TGCGCCAGCAGCTTGGAGGGAGCGGGTGAGCTCCACTTT.

The chain is built from TRBV25-1 and TRBJ2-7; D unresolved. The CDR3 extends over 11 amino acids. V was shortened by 7 bases and J by 4 bases, with 8 bases between the two germline ends. Germline V gene lookup returns CDR1 MGHDK and CDR2 SYGVNS. CDR3 nucleotides: TGTGCCAGCACCAGTCGTTACGAGCAGTACTTC. The encoded protein is CASTSRYEQYF.

The V call is TRBV7-2, the J call TRBJ2-3; TRBD2 agrees at 9 bases. V lost 1 base to trimming and J lost 4 bases; unmatched junction nucleotides: 0. The CDR3 has 14 amino acids. Germline CDR1 SGHTA, CDR2 FQGNSA. The CDR3 reads CASSLVAGADTQYF. Written as DNA, the CDR3 is TGTGCCAGCAGCTTAGTAGCGGGGGCAGATACGCAGTATTTT.

The V gene is TRBV9, the J gene TRBJ2-7; TRBD1 matches at 8 bases. The germline V gene encodes CDR1 SGDLS and CDR2 YYNGEE. V lost 3 bases, J lost 5 bases, and 13 bases stayed unmatched. The CDR3 length is 16 residues. Here the CDR3 reads CASSARPGTGQHEQYF. CDR3 in DNA: TGTGCCAGCAGCGCCCGTCCCGGGACAGGTCAACACGAGCAGTACTTC.